This T cell receptor (beta chain) was identified in a study of CD8 T cells in Susac syndrome (dated by TCRdb to between 2018 and 2020). A note on the overall study: Of the Susac syndrome patients who were sequenced, more than five had clinically active disease and eight were in clinical remission. Susac syndrome patients were therapy-naive, on corticosteroids (some also receiving IVIg), or on IVIg alone at blood withdrawal. Repertoire sequencing was used to test whether CD8+ T cell activation and differentiation in Susac syndrome was antigen driven.

Peripheral blood CD8+ and CD4+ T cells from healthy donors, Susac syndrome patients and multiple sclerosis patients were profiled by high-throughput TCR beta sequencing. Recently defined diagnostic criteria for definite or probable disease were met by the Susac syndrome patients. Bulk CD8+ and CD4+ T cells were purified by magnetic negative isolation, while CD8+ TEMRA cells were enriched using FACS. Blood was drawn into EDTA tubes, processed within 24 hours, and PBMCs were isolated by density gradient centrifugation. PBMCs destined for TCR sequencing were cryopreserved in liquid nitrogen and later thawed in a 37 °C water bath. A purity of at least 90% was achieved for sorted or isolated CD4+, CD8+ and CD8+ TEMRA cells. Broad study findings and their caveats: In the CD4+ T cell repertoire of Susac syndrome patients, clonal expansion was not detected. The number of individuals in the TCR sequencing and HLA analysis was acknowledged as relatively small.

A remark on this clonotype: Its antigen is still unknown. Base-call qualities are not available, and no considerably larger clone is one nucleotide away.

Measured from the cysteine to the phenylalanine, the CDR3 is 15 residues long. Just the 45-base CDR3 DNA is kept, in frame starting at base 1. For this chain, trimming is 3 bases at the V end and 5 bases at the J end, and the number of junction bases without a gene match is 7. According to the germline V gene (reference sequence), CDR1 reads SEHNR and CDR2 reads FQNEAQ. RNA was extracted with the RNeasy kit and about 0.5 to 1 ug was reverse transcribed using random hexamers. TCR beta CDR3 regions were amplified with the immunoSEQ multiplex PCR assay covering 54 Vbeta and 13 Jbeta segments. PCR amplification bias was corrected by using a synthetic template baseline for primer optimization and computational correction. On the study's bioinformatics: Reads were annotated to V, D and J genes per IMGT and analyzed with immunoSEQ Analyzer, keeping only productive sequences. To calculate clonality, Shannon entropy was normalized by log2 of the number of productive unique sequences and then subtracted from one. Public and private clones were assessed among the 100 most prevalent clones of each patient and control. Clones were defined as Susac-specific if absent from the healthy and MS cohorts, from around 1,000 published viral clones and from other ImmuneACCESS disease sequences. TCRdb trimmed the raw reads at Q25, called clones with MiXCR and kept productive beta chains. Entries are consolidated by CDR3 protein sequence, retaining the most common genes and DNA. Here the V and J calls rest on TCRdb's processing, not on the authors' analysis. The sample includes under 200,000 distinct CDR3 sequences, with roughly 90% observed a single time. About 0.1% of the sample comes from the top ten.

The sequencing input was CD4+ T cells from PBMCs. The clonotype was recovered from a human donor with Susac syndrome. The rearranged segments are TRBV7-9 and TRBJ1-1, with 9 bases aligning to TRBD1. The CDR3 loop reads CASSFGTGRGTEAFF. In nucleotides, the sequence is TGTGCCAGCAGCTTCGGGACAGGGAGAGGAACTGAAGCTTTCTTT.